These T cell receptor beta chains were read from a single sample in a study of post-analysis software for immune sequencing data. From the PCR reads, TCRdb called clonotypes with MiXCR, one entry per CDR3 protein. This sample yields approximately 730,000 distinct CDR3 sequences, of which 30% are seen a single time; approximately 0.6% belongs to the top ten. The sequenced material came from blood. These receptors all stem from a girl between 10 and 17 years old with multiple sclerosis. Each CDR3 is given with its conserved first and last residue. Each record gives: J gene, clone size, V gene, D gene, CDR3 DNA, CDR3 protein. A D gene is named only where the DNA matches it firmly. A row's size may be missing; if present it is once, few, many or a size class.

>TRBJ2-7|few|TRBV7-2|NA
TGTGCCAGCAGCCGGGGGCCGGAGACCTACGAGCAGTACTTC
CASSRGPETYEQYF
>TRBJ1-5|few|TRBV27|NA
TGTGCCAGCAGTTCGTGGATGGGGCAGCCCCAGCATTTT
CASSSWMGQPQHF
>TRBJ2-1|NA|TRBV11-2|NA
TGTGCCAGCAGCTTAGGACACGGTGAGCAGTTCTTC
CASSLGHGEQFF
>TRBJ2-2|NA|TRBV28|TRBD2
TGTGCCAGCACCGACGTGGCTAGCGGGATAGGGGAGCTGTTTTTT
CASTDVASGIGELFF
>TRBJ2-2|NA|TRBV4-3|NA
TGCGCCAGCAGCGGCCAAGGGAACACCGGGGAGCTGTTTTTT
CASSGQGNTGELFF
>TRBJ1-2|NA|TRBV15|NA
TGTGCCACCAGCAGAGAGGAGGGGAGCTATGGCTACACCTTC
CATSREEGSYGYTF
>TRBJ2-2|NA|TRBV7-2|NA
TGTGCCAGCAGCTTAGTCTACCCGGGGACCGGGGAGCTGTTTTTT
CASSLVYPGTGELFF
>TRBJ2-3|NA|TRBV20-1|TRBD2
TGCAGTATAATTAGCGGGGGGGCCACAGATACGCAGTATTTT
CSIISGGATDTQYF
>TRBJ1-6|NA|TRBV6-1|NA
TGTGCCAGCAGTGACGGGGGCGATTCACCCCTCCACTTT
CASSDGGDSPLHF
>TRBJ2-1|few|TRBV20-1|NA
TGCAGTGTCGAGGGGGCGGGGGCCTACAATGAGCAGTTCTTC
CSVEGAGAYNEQFF
>TRBJ2-3|few|TRBV11-2|NA
TGTGCCAGCAGCTTAGAAAGCAGGGGTAGTACAGATACGCAGTATTTT
CASSLESRGSTDTQYF
>TRBJ2-3|NA|TRBV6-1|NA
TGTGCCAGCAGTGAAGACGGGGGAAGCACAGATACGCAGTATTTT
CASSEDGGSTDTQYF
>TRBJ2-7|few|TRBV28|NA
TGTGCCAGCAACCTGGGCAGGGGCTACGAGCAGTACTTC
CASNLGRGYEQYF
>TRBJ1-4|NA|TRBV5-1|NA
TGCGCCAGCAGCTTGGATCCCGCAGAGGAAAAACTGTTTTTT
CASSLDPAEEKLFF
>TRBJ2-1|NA|TRBV5-1|TRBD2
TGCGCCAGCAGCCCAACTAGCGGGGGGGCCTCCAATGAGCAGTTCTTC
CASSPTSGGASNEQFF
>TRBJ2-1|few|TRBV29-1|NA
TGCAGCGTTGCGAAGGGGAACCCCTACAATGAGCAGTTCTTC
CSVAKGNPYNEQFF
>TRBJ2-5|NA|TRBV3-1|NA
TGTGCCAGCAGCCGAAGCCCAACACGGGGCCACAAAGAGACCCAGTACTTC
CASSRSPTRGHKETQYF
>TRBJ2-7|NA|TRBV7-9|TRBD1
TGTGCCAGCAGCTTAGGCCCTCGGGACAGGAGCGGCTACGAGCAGTACTTC
CASSLGPRDRSGYEQYF
>TRBJ1-1|few|TRBV19|TRBD1
TGTGCCAGTACCGTGGGACAGGGAAACACTGAAGCTTTCTTT
CASTVGQGNTEAFF
>TRBJ2-7|many|TRBV7-2|TRBD2
TGTGCCAGCAGCCAAACTAGCGGGAGGAAGAACGAGCAGTACTTC
CASSQTSGRKNEQYF
>TRBJ2-1|few|TRBV5-1|NA
TGCGCCAGCAGCGATATGGGTGAGCAGTTCTTC
CASSDMGEQFF
>TRBJ2-1|NA|TRBV5-1|TRBD2
TGCGCCAGCAGCAGGATGACTAGCGGGAGGGTTAACCAATACAATGAGCAGTTCTTC
CASSRMTSGRVNQYNEQFF